This section outlines one TCR beta chain sequence together with its context. As yet, its antigen is unknown. V dropped 1 base and J dropped 6 bases, with 5 bases sitting between them. The CDR3 runs 12 residues. Germline-derived CDR1 and CDR2 are SGHAT and FQNNGV. TCRdb's table, derived via immunoSEQ multiplex PCR, lists solely in-frame clones and lacks some. The sample lists roughly 330,000 clones, roughly 87% occurring once. These data originate in a study of cytomegalovirus exposure and HLA in healthy donors. The study, taken as a whole, reports: Cytomegalovirus status was reportedly diagnosed by the classifier with high sensitivity and specificity. Cytomegalovirus association was assigned to approximately 180 TCR beta chains. The study found most TCR sequences rare, yet found some public TCRs in many donors.

These donors were members of the roughly 110-subject validation cohort, a group separate from the approximately 640-subject first cohort. V gene TRBV11-2 combines with J gene TRBJ2-3; the D is unclear. The sequenced sample consisted of PBMCs. The sequence came from a woman aged 25 to 39 in good health and CMV-seropositive. The CDR3 nucleotides are TGTGCCAGCAGCTTAGGGGGTGATACGCAGTATTTT. The encoded protein is CASSLGGDTQYF.